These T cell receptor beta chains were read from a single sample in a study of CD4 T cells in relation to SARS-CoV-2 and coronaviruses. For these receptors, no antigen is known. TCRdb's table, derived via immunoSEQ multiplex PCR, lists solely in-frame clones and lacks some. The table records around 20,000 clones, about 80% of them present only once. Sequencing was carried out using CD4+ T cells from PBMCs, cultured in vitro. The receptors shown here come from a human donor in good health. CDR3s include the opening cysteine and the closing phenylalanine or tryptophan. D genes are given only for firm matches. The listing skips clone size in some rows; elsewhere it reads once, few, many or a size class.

cdr3_nt: TGTGCCAGCAGTGTGGGGTTTGGGAACACTGAAGCTTTCTTT; cdr3_aa: CASSVGFGNTEAFF; clone_size: -; v_call: TRBV6-4; j_call: TRBJ1-1; d_call: -
cdr3_nt: TGTGCCAGTAGTATGGCTCCCTATGGCTACACCTTC; cdr3_aa: CASSMAPYGYTF; clone_size: -; v_call: TRBV19; j_call: TRBJ1-2; d_call: -
cdr3_nt: TGTGCCAGCAGCTTGTACTCTGGAAACACCATATATTTT; cdr3_aa: CASSLYSGNTIYF; clone_size: few; v_call: TRBV5-5; j_call: TRBJ1-3; d_call: -
cdr3_nt: TGTGCCAGTAGATCAGCTGGGGAGGGGCTGGGGAGCAATCAGCCCCAGCATTTT; cdr3_aa: CASRSAGEGLGSNQPQHF; clone_size: few; v_call: TRBV19; j_call: TRBJ1-5; d_call: -
cdr3_nt: TGTGCCACCAGTATGAGGGCGGGCTCGGGAGAGACCCAGTACTTC; cdr3_aa: CATSMRAGSGETQYF; clone_size: -; v_call: TRBV24-1; j_call: TRBJ2-5; d_call: -
cdr3_nt: TGCGCCAGCAGCGGGACAGGGGAGGGGGAGACCCAGTACTTC; cdr3_aa: CASSGTGEGETQYF; clone_size: -; v_call: TRBV5-1; j_call: TRBJ2-5; d_call: TRBD1
cdr3_nt: TGTGCCATCAGTGAAGGGCTCTCTGGGGCCAACGTCCTGACTTTC; cdr3_aa: CAISEGLSGANVLTF; clone_size: -; v_call: TRBV10-3; j_call: TRBJ2-6; d_call: -
cdr3_nt: TGTGCCAGCAGCCAGCCCCACGGGGAAATAGAGACCCAGTACTTC; cdr3_aa: CASSQPHGEIETQYF; clone_size: -; v_call: TRBV4-2; j_call: TRBJ2-5; d_call: -
cdr3_nt: TGTGCCAGCAGCTCCCGGGGAGCGGGAGGCTTCGATGAGCAGTTCTTC; cdr3_aa: CASSSRGAGGFDEQFF; clone_size: -; v_call: TRBV11-3; j_call: TRBJ2-1; d_call: TRBD2
cdr3_nt: TGTGCCAGCAGCCACCGGGACCTCTACAATGAGCAGTTCTTC; cdr3_aa: CASSHRDLYNEQFF; clone_size: -; v_call: TRBV14; j_call: TRBJ2-1; d_call: -
cdr3_nt: TGTGCCAGCAGTCAATACGGACAGGGACTGGGAGGTTCCGGTAATCAGCCCCAGCATTTT; cdr3_aa: CASSQYGQGLGGSGNQPQHF; clone_size: -; v_call: TRBV28; j_call: TRBJ1-5; d_call: TRBD1
cdr3_nt: TGTGCCAGCAGTTTCGGCGGGACAGGGCGGTACGAGCAGTACTTC; cdr3_aa: CASSFGGTGRYEQYF; clone_size: -; v_call: TRBV28; j_call: TRBJ2-7; d_call: TRBD1
cdr3_nt: TGTGCCAGCAGTTACTCTTCGACAGGTGAGCAGTACTTC; cdr3_aa: CASSYSSTGEQYF; clone_size: once; v_call: TRBV6-2/TRBV6-3; j_call: TRBJ2-7; d_call: -
cdr3_nt: TGCGCCAGCAGCTCGGACACCTCGACAGGGGGCCTTTTAAGCTCCTACAATGAGCAGTTCTTC; cdr3_aa: CASSSDTSTGGLLSSYNEQFF; clone_size: -; v_call: TRBV5-1; j_call: TRBJ2-1; d_call: TRBD1
cdr3_nt: TGTGCCAGCAGTTTATTAACAGGGGCCTACGAGCAGTACTTC; cdr3_aa: CASSLLTGAYEQYF; clone_size: -; v_call: TRBV27; j_call: TRBJ2-7; d_call: TRBD1
cdr3_nt: TGTGCCAGCTCACCACAAAATTACGAGCAGTACTTC; cdr3_aa: CASSPQNYEQYF; clone_size: -; v_call: TRBV18; j_call: TRBJ2-7; d_call: -
cdr3_nt: TGTGCCAGCAGCCCCGGGGGAGCGGGACCAGTCGACGAGCAGTACTTC; cdr3_aa: CASSPGGAGPVDEQYF; clone_size: -; v_call: TRBV7-9; j_call: TRBJ2-7; d_call: TRBD2
cdr3_nt: TGTGCCAGCAGCCCCATGAGCACGAACACTGAAGCTTTCTTT; cdr3_aa: CASSPMSTNTEAFF; clone_size: -; v_call: TRBV5-4; j_call: TRBJ1-1; d_call: -
cdr3_nt: TGTGCCTGGAGTGTACGGGGGGTTAGCACAGATACGCAGTATTTT; cdr3_aa: CAWSVRGVSTDTQYF; clone_size: -; v_call: TRBV30; j_call: TRBJ2-3; d_call: TRBD2
cdr3_nt: TGTGCCAGTAGCATACTCCCTGACTCCTACGAGCAGTACTTC; cdr3_aa: CASSILPDSYEQYF; clone_size: -; v_call: TRBV19; j_call: TRBJ2-7; d_call: -
cdr3_nt: TGTGCCAGCAGTTTGAACTGGGAGATAAGCTCCTACGAGCAGTACTTC; cdr3_aa: CASSLNWEISSYEQYF; clone_size: -; v_call: TRBV27; j_call: TRBJ2-7; d_call: -
cdr3_nt: TGCAGTGCTCACTACAATGAGCAGTTCTTC; cdr3_aa: CSAHYNEQFF; clone_size: -; v_call: TRBV20-1; j_call: TRBJ2-1; d_call: -
cdr3_nt: TGTGCCAGCAGGTGGACTAGCGGCTACGAGCAGTACTTC; cdr3_aa: CASRWTSGYEQYF; clone_size: -; v_call: TRBV6-5; j_call: TRBJ2-7; d_call: TRBD2
cdr3_nt: TGTGCCTGGAGTGTGAACCGCGGGGAAAAACTGTTTTTT; cdr3_aa: CAWSVNRGEKLFF; clone_size: -; v_call: TRBV30; j_call: TRBJ1-4; d_call: -
cdr3_nt: TGTGCCAGCAGCTCCCCTGGGGTGGGCGGGAGATCTTACAATGAGCAGTTCTTC; cdr3_aa: CASSSPGVGGRSYNEQFF; clone_size: once; v_call: TRBV7-3; j_call: TRBJ2-1; d_call: TRBD2
cdr3_nt: TGTGCCAGCAGTCATAATGGGGACATCTATGGCTACACCTTC; cdr3_aa: CASSHNGDIYGYTF; clone_size: -; v_call: TRBV7-9; j_call: TRBJ1-2; d_call: -
cdr3_nt: TGTGCCAGTAGTAGCTATAGTAAGAACCAGGTGACCCAGTACTTC; cdr3_aa: CASSSYSKNQVTQYF; clone_size: -; v_call: TRBV19; j_call: TRBJ2-5; d_call: -
cdr3_nt: TGTGCCAGTAGTATCAACGGGAACACAGATACGCAGTATTTT; cdr3_aa: CASSINGNTDTQYF; clone_size: -; v_call: TRBV19; j_call: TRBJ2-3; d_call: -
cdr3_nt: TGTGCCAGCAGTTGGAACGGACAGGGCCTTAATTCACCCCTCCACTTT; cdr3_aa: CASSWNGQGLNSPLHF; clone_size: -; v_call: TRBV27; j_call: TRBJ1-6; d_call: TRBD1
cdr3_nt: TGTGCCAGCAGCTTAGTCTCGTGGGGCACAACCACCTACGAGCAGTACTTC; cdr3_aa: CASSLVSWGTTTYEQYF; clone_size: -; v_call: TRBV11-2; j_call: TRBJ2-7; d_call: -
cdr3_nt: TGTGCCAGCAGTTACTCCCCGCGGGACAATCAGCCCCAGCATTTT; cdr3_aa: CASSYSPRDNQPQHF; clone_size: -; v_call: TRBV6-6; j_call: TRBJ1-5; d_call: -
cdr3_nt: TGTGCCAGTAGTACCAGGGGGCGCATTGGCTACACCTTC; cdr3_aa: CASSTRGRIGYTF; clone_size: -; v_call: TRBV19; j_call: TRBJ1-2; d_call: TRBD1
cdr3_nt: TGTGCCAGCAGCTCCTCGCAGCGGGAGTACGAGCAGTACTTC; cdr3_aa: CASSSSQREYEQYF; clone_size: -; v_call: TRBV6-2/TRBV6-3; j_call: TRBJ2-7; d_call: TRBD2
cdr3_nt: TGTGCCAGCAGTTATGACCACTCTGGAAACACCATATATTTT; cdr3_aa: CASSYDHSGNTIYF; clone_size: few; v_call: TRBV6-5; j_call: TRBJ1-3; d_call: -
cdr3_nt: TGTGCCAGTAGTATCATTCGCGGCACAGATACGCAGTATTTT; cdr3_aa: CASSIIRGTDTQYF; clone_size: -; v_call: TRBV19; j_call: TRBJ2-3; d_call: -
cdr3_nt: TGTGCCCGCTCTCCCCCAGGGGCGCCCTACGAGCAGTACTTC; cdr3_aa: CARSPPGAPYEQYF; clone_size: -; v_call: TRBV2; j_call: TRBJ2-7; d_call: -
cdr3_nt: TGTGCCTGGGAGGTCTCGACAGGACCCTACACCGGGGAGCTGTTTTTT; cdr3_aa: CAWEVSTGPYTGELFF; clone_size: once; v_call: TRBV30; j_call: TRBJ2-2; d_call: -
cdr3_nt: TGTGCCTGGAGATCCCGCGACAGGGCTAACGCGGGGGAGCAGTACTTC; cdr3_aa: CAWRSRDRANAGEQYF; clone_size: -; v_call: TRBV30; j_call: TRBJ2-7; d_call: -
cdr3_nt: TGTGCCAGCAGTTTAACCTGGACAGGGAGAAGCACTGAAGCTTTCTTT; cdr3_aa: CASSLTWTGRSTEAFF; clone_size: once; v_call: TRBV28; j_call: TRBJ1-1; d_call: TRBD1
cdr3_nt: TGTGCCATCAGTGGATTACTAGCGGGAAACAATGAGCAGTTCTTC; cdr3_aa: CAISGLLAGNNEQFF; clone_size: -; v_call: TRBV10-3; j_call: TRBJ2-1; d_call: TRBD2
cdr3_nt: TGTGCCAGCGGGGGGACTAGCGGGGACTCCTACGAGCAGTACTTC; cdr3_aa: CASGGTSGDSYEQYF; clone_size: -; v_call: TRBV28; j_call: TRBJ2-7; d_call: TRBD2
cdr3_nt: TGTGCCAGTAGTACCGGGACAGGTTATGAAAAACTGTTTTTT; cdr3_aa: CASSTGTGYEKLFF; clone_size: -; v_call: TRBV19; j_call: TRBJ1-4; d_call: TRBD1
cdr3_nt: TGTGCCAGTAGTATACTAGCGGGACGTCTCTACAATGAGCAGTTCTTC; cdr3_aa: CASSILAGRLYNEQFF; clone_size: -; v_call: TRBV19; j_call: TRBJ2-1; d_call: TRBD2
cdr3_nt: TGCGCCAGCAGCTTGGCGGCAGGGGGTATCCAAGAGACCCAGTACTTC; cdr3_aa: CASSLAAGGIQETQYF; clone_size: -; v_call: TRBV5-1; j_call: TRBJ2-5; d_call: TRBD1
cdr3_nt: TGTGCCAGCAGTCGGGGGACTAACTATGGCTACACCTTC; cdr3_aa: CASSRGTNYGYTF; clone_size: -; v_call: TRBV2; j_call: TRBJ1-2; d_call: -
cdr3_nt: TGTGCCACCAGTGATGGGGGACAGGGGAGGACTGAAGCTTTCTTT; cdr3_aa: CATSDGGQGRTEAFF; clone_size: -; v_call: TRBV24-1; j_call: TRBJ1-1; d_call: TRBD1